At least ten counts were recorded for the clone carrying this T cell receptor (beta chain). These data originate in a study of metastatic and nonmetastatic thyroid tumors. Germline CDR1 reads DFQATT; CDR2 reads SNEGSKA (reference sequence). The CDR3 extends over 14 amino acids. Trimming took 7 bases from V and 3 from J, leaving 18 bases between them. Every patient was untreated before thyroid surgery. TCRdb re-called the PCR reads via MiXCR. The data contain 25,000 or so clones, roughly 14% of them singletons. The V gene is TRBV20-1, the J gene TRBJ1-1; the D is unclear. The TCR originated in a male donor with papillary thyroid cancer or a benign thyroid nodule (not recorded which). Some clones in this sample may be carry-over from other donors' samples. Sequenced: blood. CDR3 amino acids: CSGGGFGVYTEAFF. The CDR3 DNA reads TGCAGTGGAGGCGGCTTTGGGGTGTACACTGAAGCTTTCTTT.